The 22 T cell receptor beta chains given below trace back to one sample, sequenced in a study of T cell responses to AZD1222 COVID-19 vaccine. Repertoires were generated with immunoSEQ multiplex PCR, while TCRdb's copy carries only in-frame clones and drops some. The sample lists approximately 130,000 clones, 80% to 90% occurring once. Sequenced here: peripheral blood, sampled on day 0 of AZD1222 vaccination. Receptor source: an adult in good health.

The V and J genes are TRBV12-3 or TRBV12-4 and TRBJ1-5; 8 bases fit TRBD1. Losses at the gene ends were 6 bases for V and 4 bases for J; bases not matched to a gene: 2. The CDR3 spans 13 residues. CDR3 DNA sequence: TGTGCCAGCAGGCAGGGGGCTAATCAGCCCCAGCATTTT. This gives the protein CASRQGANQPQHF.

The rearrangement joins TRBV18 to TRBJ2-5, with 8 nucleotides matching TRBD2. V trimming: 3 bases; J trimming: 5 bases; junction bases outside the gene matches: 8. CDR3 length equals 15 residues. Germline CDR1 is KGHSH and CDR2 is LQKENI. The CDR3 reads CASSPAGGGLETQYF. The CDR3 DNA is TGTGCCAGCTCACCCGCCGGCGGGGGGTTGGAGACCCAGTACTTC.

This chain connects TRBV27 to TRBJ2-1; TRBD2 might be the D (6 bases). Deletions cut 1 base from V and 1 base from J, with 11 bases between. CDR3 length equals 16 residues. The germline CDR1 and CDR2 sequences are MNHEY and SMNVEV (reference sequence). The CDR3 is CASSLFSGRSYNEQFF. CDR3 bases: TGTGCCAGCAGTTTATTCAGTGGGAGGTCCTACAATGAGCAGTTCTTC.

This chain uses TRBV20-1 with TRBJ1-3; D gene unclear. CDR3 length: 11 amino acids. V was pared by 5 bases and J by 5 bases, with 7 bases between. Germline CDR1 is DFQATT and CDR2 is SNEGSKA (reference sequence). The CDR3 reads CSALWRNTIYF. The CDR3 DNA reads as TGCAGTGCTCTTTGGAGAAACACCATATATTTT.

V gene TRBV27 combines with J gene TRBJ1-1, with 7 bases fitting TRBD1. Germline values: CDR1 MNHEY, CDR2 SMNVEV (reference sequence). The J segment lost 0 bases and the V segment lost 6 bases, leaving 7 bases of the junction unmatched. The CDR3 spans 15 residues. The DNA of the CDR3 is TGTGCCAGCAGCCGTTCGACAGGGCTGAACACTGAAGCTTTCTTT. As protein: CASSRSTGLNTEAFF.

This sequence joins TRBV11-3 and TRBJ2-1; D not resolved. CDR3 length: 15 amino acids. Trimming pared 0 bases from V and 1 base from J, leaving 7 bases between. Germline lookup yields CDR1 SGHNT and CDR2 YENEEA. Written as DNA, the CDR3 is TGTGCCAGCAGCTTAGACCCAAATTCCTACAATGAGCAGTTCTTC. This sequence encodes CASSLDPNSYNEQFF. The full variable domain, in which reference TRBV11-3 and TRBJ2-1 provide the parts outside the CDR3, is EAGVVQSPRYKIIEKKQPVAFWCNPISGHNTLYWYLQNLGQGPELLIRYENEEAVDDSQLPKDRFSAERLKGVDSTLKIQPAELGDSAVYLCASSLDPNSYNEQFFGPGTRLTVL.

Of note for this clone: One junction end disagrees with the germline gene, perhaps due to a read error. Here the CDR3 DNA reads TGTGCTAGCAGCTTAGGCCGGGTTATGAACACTGAAGCTTTCTTT. Its translation: CASSLGRVMNTEAFF. This sequence joins TRBV7-7 and TRBJ1-1; unclear D gene. The CDR3 is 15 residues long. Germline CDR1 SSHAT, CDR2 FNYEAQ (reference sequence).

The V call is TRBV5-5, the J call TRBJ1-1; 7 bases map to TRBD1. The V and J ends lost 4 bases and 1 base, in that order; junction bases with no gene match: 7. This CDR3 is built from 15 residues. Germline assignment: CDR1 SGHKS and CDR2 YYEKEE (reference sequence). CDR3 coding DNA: TGTGCCAGCAGCCCGGGACAGCAAGAGAACACTGAAGCTTTCTTT. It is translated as CASSPGQQENTEAFF.

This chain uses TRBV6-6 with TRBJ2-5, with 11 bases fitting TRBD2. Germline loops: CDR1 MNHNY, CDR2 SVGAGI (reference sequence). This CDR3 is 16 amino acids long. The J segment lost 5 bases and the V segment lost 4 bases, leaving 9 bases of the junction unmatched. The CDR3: CASSFVTSGVAETQYF. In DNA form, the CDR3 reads TGTGCCAGCAGTTTTGTGACTAGCGGGGTAGCGGAGACCCAGTACTTC.

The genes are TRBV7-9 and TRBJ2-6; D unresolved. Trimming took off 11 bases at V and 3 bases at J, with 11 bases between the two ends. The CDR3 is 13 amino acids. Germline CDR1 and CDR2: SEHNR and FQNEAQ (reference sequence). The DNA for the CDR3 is TGTGCCTCGGGCTTGTTTGGGGCCAACGTCCTGACTTTC. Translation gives CASGLFGANVLTF.

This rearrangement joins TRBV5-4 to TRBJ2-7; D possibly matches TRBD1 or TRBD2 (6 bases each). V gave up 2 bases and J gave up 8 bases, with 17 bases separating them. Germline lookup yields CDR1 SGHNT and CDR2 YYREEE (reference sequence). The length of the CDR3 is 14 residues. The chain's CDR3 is CASSFTGASIKQYF. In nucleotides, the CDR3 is TGTGCCAGCAGCTTTACGGGGGCTTCCATCAAGCAGTACTTC.

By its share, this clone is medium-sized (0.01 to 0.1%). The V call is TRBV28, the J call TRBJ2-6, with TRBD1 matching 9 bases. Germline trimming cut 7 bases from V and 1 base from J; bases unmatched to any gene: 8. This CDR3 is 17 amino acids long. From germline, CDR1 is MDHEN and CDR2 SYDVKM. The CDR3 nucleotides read TGTGCCAGCACACCGGGACAGGGCCGTTCTGGGGCCAACGTCCTGACTTTC. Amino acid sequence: CASTPGQGRSGANVLTF.

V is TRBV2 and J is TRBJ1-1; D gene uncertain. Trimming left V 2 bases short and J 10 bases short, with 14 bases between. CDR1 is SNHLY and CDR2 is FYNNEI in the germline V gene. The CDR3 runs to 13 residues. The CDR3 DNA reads TGTGCCAGCAGTGAAAATGCCGGGCTCGCAGCTTTCTTT. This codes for CASSENAGLAAFF.

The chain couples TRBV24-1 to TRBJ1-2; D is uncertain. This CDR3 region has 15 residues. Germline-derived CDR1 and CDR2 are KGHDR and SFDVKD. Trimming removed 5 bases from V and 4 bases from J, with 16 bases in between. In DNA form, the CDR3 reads TGTGCCACCAGTGCCACGGGCGTCGGGATCTATGGCTACACCTTC. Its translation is CATSATGVGIYGYTF.

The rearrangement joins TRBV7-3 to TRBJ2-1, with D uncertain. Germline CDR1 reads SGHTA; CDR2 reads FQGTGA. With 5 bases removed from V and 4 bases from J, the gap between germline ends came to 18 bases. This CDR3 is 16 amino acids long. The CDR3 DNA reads TGTGCCAGCAGCCAAGTAGCAGGAGTCGGGTACAATGAGCAGTTCTTC. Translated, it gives CASSQVAGVGYNEQFF.

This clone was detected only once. DNA for the CDR3: TGTGCCAGCCGAAGACTCTTAGGCCTATATGGCTACACCTTC. It translates to CASRRLLGLYGYTF. V and J are TRBV28 and TRBJ1-2; D remains unclear. The CDR3 contains 14 residues. V lost 8 bases and J 5 bases, leaving 18 bases between the germline ends. CDR1 MDHEN and CDR2 SYDVKM come from the germline V gene.

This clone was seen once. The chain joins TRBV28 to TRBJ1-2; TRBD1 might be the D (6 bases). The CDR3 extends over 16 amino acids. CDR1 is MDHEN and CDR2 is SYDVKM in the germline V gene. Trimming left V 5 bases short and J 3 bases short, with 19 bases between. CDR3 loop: CASSQTVNRDYYGYTF. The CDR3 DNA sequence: TGTGCCAGCAGTCAAACCGTTAACAGGGACTACTATGGCTACACCTTC.

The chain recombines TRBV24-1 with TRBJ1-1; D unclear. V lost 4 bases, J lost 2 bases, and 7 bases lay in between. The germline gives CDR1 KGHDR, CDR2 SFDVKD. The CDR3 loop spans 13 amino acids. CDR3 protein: CATSDTTNTEAFF. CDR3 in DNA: TGTGCCACCAGTGACACTACTAACACTGAAGCTTTCTTT.

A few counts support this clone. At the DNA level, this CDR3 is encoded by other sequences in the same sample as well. The CDR3 DNA is TGTGCCTGGAGTGTTCTGGGCGTCGGAAACACCATATATTTT. This codes for CAWSVLGVGNTIYF. The chain is built from TRBV30 and TRBJ1-3; D call uncertain. The germline V gene encodes CDR1 GTSNPN and CDR2 SVGIG (reference sequence). There are 14 residues in the CDR3. V lost 0 bases and J lost 4, with 10 bases in between.

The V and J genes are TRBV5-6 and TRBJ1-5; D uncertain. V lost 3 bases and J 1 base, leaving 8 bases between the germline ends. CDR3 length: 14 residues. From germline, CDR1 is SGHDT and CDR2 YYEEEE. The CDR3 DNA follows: TGTGCCAGCAGCTCCGACCCCAGCAATCAGCCCCAGCATTTT. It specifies CASSSDPSNQPQHF. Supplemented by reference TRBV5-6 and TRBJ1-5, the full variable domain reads DAGVTQSPTHLIKTRGQQVTLRCSPKSGHDTVSWYQQALGQGPQFIFQYYEEEERQRGNFPDRFSGHQFPNYSSELNVNALLLGDSALYLCASSSDPSNQPQHFGDGTRLSIL.

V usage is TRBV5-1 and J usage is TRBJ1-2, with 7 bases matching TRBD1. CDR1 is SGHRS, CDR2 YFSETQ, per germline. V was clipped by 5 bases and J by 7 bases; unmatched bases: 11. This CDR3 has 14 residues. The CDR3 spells CASRLPTGVRGYTF. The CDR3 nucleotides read TGCGCCAGCAGGCTCCCTACAGGGGTTCGTGGCTACACCTTC.

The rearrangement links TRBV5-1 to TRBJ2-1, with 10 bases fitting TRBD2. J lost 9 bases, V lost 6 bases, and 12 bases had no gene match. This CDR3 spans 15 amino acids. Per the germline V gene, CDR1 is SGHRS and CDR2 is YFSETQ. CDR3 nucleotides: TGCGCCAGCAAGAGCCTAGCGGGAGAAATCGGTGAGCAGTTCTTC. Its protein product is CASKSLAGEIGEQFF.